A single sample gave rise to the 3 T cell receptor beta chains below, sequenced in a study of cytomegalovirus exposure and HLA in healthy donors. The study ran its PCR with 60 Vbeta and 13 Jbeta primers. Profiling relied on immunoSEQ multiplex PCR, and the TCRdb table lists in-frame clones only, not all of them. The table includes roughly 130,000 clones, around 90% detected once. Input material: PBMCs. Receptor source: a woman between 40 and 50 years old in good health and CMV-seronegative.

The table lists this clone with a count of one. The chain combines TRBV6-5 with TRBJ1-2; D unresolved. The germline V and J ends were trimmed by 6 bases and 8 bases, with 7 bases remaining between them. This CDR3 contains 10 residues. CDR1 and CDR2 (germline): MNHEY, SVGAGI. The CDR3 region is CASSREGYTF. The CDR3 DNA follows: TGTGCCAGCAGCCGCGAGGGCTACACCTTC.

V gene TRBV11-3 combines with J gene TRBJ2-5; no reliable D call. Gene TRBJ2-7 matches the end of the DNA better, so the J call may be wrong. Germline CDR1 is SGHNT and CDR2 is YENEEA. This CDR3 contains 14 residues. The CDR3 bases are TGTGCCAGCAGCCCATCCGGTCCCGCGTACGAGCAGTACTTC. Translating it yields CASSPSGPAYEQYF.

This chain connects TRBV6-1 to TRBJ2-2; 15 bases are a match to TRBD2. This CDR3 is 20 amino acids long. Unmatched junction bases numbered 12, after V lost 2 bases and J lost 5 bases. CDR1 MNHNS and CDR2 SASEGT come from the germline V gene. Here the CDR3 reads CASSERGGTSGRSGTGELFF. The DNA for the CDR3 is TGTGCCAGCAGTGAAAGGGGGGGGACTAGCGGGAGGTCGGGAACCGGGGAGCTGTTTTTT.